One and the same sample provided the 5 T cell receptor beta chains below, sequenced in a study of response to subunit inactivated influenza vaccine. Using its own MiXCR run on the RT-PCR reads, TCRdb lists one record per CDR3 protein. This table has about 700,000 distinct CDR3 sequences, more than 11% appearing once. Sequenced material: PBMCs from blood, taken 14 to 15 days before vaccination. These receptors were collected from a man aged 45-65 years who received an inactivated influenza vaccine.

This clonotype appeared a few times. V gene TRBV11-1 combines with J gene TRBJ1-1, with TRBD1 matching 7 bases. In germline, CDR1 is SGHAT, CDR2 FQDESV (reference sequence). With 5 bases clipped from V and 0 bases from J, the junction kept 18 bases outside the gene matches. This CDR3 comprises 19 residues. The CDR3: CASSQRQGGRVIMNTEAFF. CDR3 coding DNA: TGTGCCAGCAGCCAGCGACAGGGCGGCCGGGTAATCATGAACACTGAAGCTTTCTTT.

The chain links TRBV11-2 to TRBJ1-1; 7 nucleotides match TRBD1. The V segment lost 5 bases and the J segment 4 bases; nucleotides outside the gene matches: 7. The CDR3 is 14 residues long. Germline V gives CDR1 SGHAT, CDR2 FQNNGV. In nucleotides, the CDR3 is TGTGCCAGCAGCATTATTACAGGGGCCACTGAAGCTTTCTTT. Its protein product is CASSIITGATEAFF. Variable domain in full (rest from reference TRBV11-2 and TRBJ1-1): EAGVAQSPRYKIIEKRQSVAFWCNPISGHATLYWYQQILGQGPKLLIQFQNNGVVDDSQLPKDRFSAERLKGVDSTLKIQPAKLEDSAVYLCASSIITGATEAFFGQGTRLTVV.

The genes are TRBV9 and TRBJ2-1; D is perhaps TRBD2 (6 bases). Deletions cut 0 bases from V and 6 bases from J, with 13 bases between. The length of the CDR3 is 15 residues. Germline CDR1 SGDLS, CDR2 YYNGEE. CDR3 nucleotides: TGTGCCAGCAGCGTAGTGCCGGGAGCTGGCAATGAGCAGTTCTTC. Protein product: CASSVVPGAGNEQFF.

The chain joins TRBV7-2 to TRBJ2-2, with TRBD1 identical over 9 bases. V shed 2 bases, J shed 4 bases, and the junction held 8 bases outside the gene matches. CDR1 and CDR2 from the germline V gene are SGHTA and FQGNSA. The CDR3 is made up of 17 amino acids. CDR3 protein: CASSLYIRDRATGELFF. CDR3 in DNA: TGTGCCAGCAGCTTATATATTCGGGACAGGGCCACCGGGGAGCTGTTTTTT.

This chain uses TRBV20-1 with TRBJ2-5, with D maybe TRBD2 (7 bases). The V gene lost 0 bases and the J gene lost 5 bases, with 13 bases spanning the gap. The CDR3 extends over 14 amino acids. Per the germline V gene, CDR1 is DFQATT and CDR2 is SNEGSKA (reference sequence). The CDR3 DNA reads TGCAGTGCTAGAGAGGGGGGGCGCGGGGAGACCCAGTACTTC. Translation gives CSAREGGRGETQYF.